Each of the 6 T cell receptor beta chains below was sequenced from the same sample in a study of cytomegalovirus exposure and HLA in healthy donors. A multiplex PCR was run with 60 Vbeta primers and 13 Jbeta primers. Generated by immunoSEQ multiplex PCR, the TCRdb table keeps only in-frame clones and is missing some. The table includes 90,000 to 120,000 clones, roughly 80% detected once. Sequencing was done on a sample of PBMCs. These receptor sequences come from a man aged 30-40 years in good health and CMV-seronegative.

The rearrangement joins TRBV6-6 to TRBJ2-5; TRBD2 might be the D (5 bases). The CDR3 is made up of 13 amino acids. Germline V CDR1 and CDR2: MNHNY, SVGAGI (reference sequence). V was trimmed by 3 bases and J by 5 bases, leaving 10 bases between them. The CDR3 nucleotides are TGTGCCAGCAGTTATCCGGGATTGGAGACCCAGTACTTC. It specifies CASSYPGLETQYF.

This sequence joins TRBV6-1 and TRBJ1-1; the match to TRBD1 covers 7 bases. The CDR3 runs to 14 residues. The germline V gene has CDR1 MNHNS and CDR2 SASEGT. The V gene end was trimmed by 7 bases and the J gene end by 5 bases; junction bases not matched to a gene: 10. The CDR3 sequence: CASTLTGITTEAFF. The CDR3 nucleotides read TGTGCCAGCACCCTGACAGGGATTACGACTGAAGCTTTCTTT.

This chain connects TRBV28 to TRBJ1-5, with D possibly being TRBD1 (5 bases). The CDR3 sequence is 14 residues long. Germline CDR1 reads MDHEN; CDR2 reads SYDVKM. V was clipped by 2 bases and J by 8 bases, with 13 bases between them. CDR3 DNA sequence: TGTGCCAGCAGTTTACGGGCGGGGGTTAAGCCCCAGCATTTT. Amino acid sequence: CASSLRAGVKPQHF.

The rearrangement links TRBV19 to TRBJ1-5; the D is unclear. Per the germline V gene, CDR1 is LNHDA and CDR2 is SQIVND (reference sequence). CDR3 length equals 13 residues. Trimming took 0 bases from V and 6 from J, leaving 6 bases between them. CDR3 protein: CASSIDRAQPQHF. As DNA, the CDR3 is TGTGCCAGTAGTATAGATCGCGCTCAGCCCCAGCATTTT. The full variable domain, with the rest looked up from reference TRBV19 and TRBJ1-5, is DGGITQSPKYLFRKEGQNVTLSCEQNLNHDAMYWYRQDPGQGLRLIYYSQIVNDFQKGDIAEGYSVSREKKESFPLTVTSAQKNPTAFYLCASSIDRAQPQHFGDGTRLSIL.

CDR3 in DNA: TGTGCCAGCAGCCGCCGACAGGTGAGCACCGGGGAGCTGTTTTTT. Its translation: CASSRRQVSTGELFF. J is TRBJ2-2 and V is TRBV21-1; the table assigns TRBD1, which was not confirmed against the DNA. TRBV21-1 is designated a pseudogene. This CDR3 is built from 15 residues.

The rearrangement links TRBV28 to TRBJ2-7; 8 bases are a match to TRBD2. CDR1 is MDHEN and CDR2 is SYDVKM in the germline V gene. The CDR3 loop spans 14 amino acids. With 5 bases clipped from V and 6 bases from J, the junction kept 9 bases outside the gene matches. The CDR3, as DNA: TGTGCCAGCAGTCCCGGGAGGGTTTATTCCGAGCAGTACTTC. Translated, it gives CASSPGRVYSEQYF.